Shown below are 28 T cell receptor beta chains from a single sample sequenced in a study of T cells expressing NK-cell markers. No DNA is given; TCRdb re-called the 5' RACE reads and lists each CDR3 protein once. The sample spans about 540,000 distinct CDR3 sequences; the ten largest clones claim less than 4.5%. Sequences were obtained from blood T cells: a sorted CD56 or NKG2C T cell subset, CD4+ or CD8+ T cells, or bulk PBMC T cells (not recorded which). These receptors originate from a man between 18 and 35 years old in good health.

The CDR3 reads CASSLERTFSSGTQYF. The V and J genes are TRBV11-2 and TRBJ2-5. The germline CDR1 and CDR2 sequences are SGHAT and FQNNGV. CDR3 length: 16 residues. The full variable domain, in which reference TRBV11-2 and TRBJ2-5 provide the parts outside the CDR3, is EAGVAQSPRYKIIEKRQSVAFWCNPISGHATLYWYQQILGQGPKLLIQFQNNGVVDDSQLPKDRFSAERLKGVDSTLKIQPAKLEDSAVYLCASSLERTFSSGTQYFGPGTRLLVL.

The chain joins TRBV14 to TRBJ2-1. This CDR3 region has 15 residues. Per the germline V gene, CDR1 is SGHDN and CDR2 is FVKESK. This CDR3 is CASSQDNTRRGEQFF.

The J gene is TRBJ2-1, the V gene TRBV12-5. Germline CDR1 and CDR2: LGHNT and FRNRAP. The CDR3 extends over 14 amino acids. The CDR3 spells CASGYEDSYNEQFF.

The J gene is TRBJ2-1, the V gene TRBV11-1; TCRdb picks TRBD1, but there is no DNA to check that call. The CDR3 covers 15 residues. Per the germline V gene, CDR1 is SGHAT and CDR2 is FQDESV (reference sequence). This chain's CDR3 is CASSLGPSGDNEQFF.

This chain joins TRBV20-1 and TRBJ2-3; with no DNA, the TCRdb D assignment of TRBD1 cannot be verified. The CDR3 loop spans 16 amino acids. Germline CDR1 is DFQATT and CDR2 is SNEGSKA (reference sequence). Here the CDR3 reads CSARDPGQGKSDTQYF.

The CDR3 reads CASSRVSEQYF. This chain links TRBV6-2 or TRBV6-3 with TRBJ2-7; TCRdb outputs TRBD1, but without DNA this stays unchecked. Per germline, CDR1 MNHEY and CDR2 SVGEGT. The CDR3 runs 11 residues.

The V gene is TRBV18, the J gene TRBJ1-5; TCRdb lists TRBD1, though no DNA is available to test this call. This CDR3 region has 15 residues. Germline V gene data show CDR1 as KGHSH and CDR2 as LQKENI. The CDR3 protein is CASSPQGQGTQPQHF. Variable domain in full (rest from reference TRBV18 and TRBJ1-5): NAGVMQNPRHLVRRRGQEARLRCSPMKGHSHVYWYRQLPEEGLKFMVYLQKENIIDESGMPKERFSAEFPKEGPSILRIQQVVRGDSAAYFCASSPQGQGTQPQHFGDGTRLSIL.

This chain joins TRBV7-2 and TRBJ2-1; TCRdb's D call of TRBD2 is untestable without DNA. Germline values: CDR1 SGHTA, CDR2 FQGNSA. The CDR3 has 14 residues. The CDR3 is CASSSVGGAFEQFF.

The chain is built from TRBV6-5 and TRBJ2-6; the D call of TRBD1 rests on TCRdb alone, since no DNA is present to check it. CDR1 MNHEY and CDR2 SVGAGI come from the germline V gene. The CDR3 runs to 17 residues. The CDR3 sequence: CASSYRLGTAGANVLTF.

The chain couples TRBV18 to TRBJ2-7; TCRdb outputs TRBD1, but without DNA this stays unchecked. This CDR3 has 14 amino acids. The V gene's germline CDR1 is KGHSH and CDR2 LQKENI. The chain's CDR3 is CASSGQGNFYEQYF.

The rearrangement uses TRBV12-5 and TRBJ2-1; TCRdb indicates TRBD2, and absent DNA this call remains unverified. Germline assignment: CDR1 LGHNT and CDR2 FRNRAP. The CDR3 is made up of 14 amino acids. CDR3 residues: CASGPRLAKNEQFF.

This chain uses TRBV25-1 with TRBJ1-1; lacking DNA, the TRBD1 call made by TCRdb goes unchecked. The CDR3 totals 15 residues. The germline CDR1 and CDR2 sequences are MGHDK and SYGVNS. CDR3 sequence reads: CASSNARTVPTEAFF.

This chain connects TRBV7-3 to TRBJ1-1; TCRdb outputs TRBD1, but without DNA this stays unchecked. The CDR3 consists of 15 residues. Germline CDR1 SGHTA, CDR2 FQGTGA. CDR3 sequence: CASSPSGTGLTEAFF.

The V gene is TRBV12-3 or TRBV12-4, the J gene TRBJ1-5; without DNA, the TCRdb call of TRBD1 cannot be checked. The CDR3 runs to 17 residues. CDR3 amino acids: CASSFGTGPYSNQPQHF.

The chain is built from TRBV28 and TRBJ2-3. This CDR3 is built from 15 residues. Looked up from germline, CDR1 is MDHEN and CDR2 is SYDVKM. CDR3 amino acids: CASSQSRGGTDTQYF.

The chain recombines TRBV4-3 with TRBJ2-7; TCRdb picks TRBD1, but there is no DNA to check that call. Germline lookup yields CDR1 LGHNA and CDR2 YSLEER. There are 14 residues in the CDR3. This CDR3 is CASSLRQGADEQYF.

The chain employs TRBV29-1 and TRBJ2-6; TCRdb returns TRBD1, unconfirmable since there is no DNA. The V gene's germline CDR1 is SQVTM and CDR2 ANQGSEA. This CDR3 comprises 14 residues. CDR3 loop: CSVDTGAGANVLTF.

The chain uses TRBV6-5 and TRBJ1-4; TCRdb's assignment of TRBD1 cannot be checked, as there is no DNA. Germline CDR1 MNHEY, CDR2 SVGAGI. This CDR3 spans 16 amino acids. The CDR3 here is CASSYSTGPLNEKLFF.

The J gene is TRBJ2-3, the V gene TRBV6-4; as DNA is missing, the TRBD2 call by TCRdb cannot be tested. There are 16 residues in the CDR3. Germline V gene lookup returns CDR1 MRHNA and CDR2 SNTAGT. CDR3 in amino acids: CASSETSGKGTDTQYF.

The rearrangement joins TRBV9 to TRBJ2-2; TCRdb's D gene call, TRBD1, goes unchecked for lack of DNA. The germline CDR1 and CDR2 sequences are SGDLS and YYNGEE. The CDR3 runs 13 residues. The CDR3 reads CASRPGNTGELFF.

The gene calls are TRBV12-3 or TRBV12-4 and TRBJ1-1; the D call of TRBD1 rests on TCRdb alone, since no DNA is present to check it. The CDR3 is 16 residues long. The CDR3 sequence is CASSLNRGWRNTEAFF.

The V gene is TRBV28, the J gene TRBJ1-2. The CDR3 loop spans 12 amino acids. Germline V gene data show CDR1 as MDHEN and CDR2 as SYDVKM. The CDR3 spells CASTPQSYGYTF.

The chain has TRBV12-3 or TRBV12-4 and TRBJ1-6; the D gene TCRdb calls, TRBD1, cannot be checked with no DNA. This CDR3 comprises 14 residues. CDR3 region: CASSGDSYNSPLHF.

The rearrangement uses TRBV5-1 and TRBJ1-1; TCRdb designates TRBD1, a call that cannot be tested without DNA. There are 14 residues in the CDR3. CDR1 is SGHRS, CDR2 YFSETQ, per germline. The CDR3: CASSTGQGGTEAFF.

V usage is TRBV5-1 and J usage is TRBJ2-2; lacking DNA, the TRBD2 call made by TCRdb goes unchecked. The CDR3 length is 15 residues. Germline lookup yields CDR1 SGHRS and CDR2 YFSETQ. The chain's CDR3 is CASSQSGMNTGELFF.

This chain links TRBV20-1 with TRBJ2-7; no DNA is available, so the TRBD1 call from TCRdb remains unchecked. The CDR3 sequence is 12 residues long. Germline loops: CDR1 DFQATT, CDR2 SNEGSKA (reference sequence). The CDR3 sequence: CSAPTTGDEQYF.

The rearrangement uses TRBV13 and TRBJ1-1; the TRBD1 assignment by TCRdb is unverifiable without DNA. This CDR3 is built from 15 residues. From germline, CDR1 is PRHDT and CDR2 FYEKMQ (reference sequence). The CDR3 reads CASSMGTGKYTEAFF.

The CDR3 reads CASSPNSGISYNEQFF. The chain links TRBV5-5 to TRBJ2-1; the TRBD2 assignment by TCRdb is unverifiable without DNA. CDR1 is SGHKS, CDR2 YYEKEE, per germline (reference sequence). The CDR3 has 16 amino acids.